The 14 T cell receptor beta chains listed next were all sequenced from one sample in a study of beta chain features in type 1 diabetes. Investigators reverse transcribed all isolated RNA, so they sequenced expressed TCRB transcripts. Data came from immunoSEQ multiplex PCR; TCRdb stores just in-frame clones and leaves some out. The data hold under 500,000 clones, with around 30% observed a single time. The sequenced sample consisted of naive CD4+ T cells from blood. The receptor source for this set is a man between 18 and 35 years old in good health.

This clone was found a few times. The chain recombines TRBV4-2 with TRBJ2-2; tentative D call: TRBD2 (6 bases). Deletions cut 5 bases from V and 0 bases from J, with 10 bases between. This CDR3 is 15 amino acids long. CDR1 LGHNA and CDR2 YNFKEQ come from the germline V gene. The CDR3 reads CASSERGTNTGELFF. In DNA form, the CDR3 reads TGTGCCAGCAGCGAACGGGGGACGAACACCGGGGAGCTGTTTTTT.

This clone was detected a few times. The CDR3 is CAWRIRDRLYEQYF. The DNA of the CDR3 is TGTGCCTGGAGGATCCGGGACAGACTCTACGAGCAGTACTTC. The V gene is TRBV30, the J gene TRBJ2-7, with 7 bases that match TRBD1. V shed 3 bases and J 3 bases; nucleotides not matched to a gene: 8. Germline V gene sequence: CDR1 GTSNPN, CDR2 SVGIG (reference sequence). This CDR3 contains 14 residues. The full variable domain, rest sourced from reference TRBV30 and TRBJ2-7, is SQTIHQWPATLVQPVGSPLSLECTVEGTSNPNLYWYRQAAGRGLQLLFYSVGIGQISSEVPQNLSASRPQDRQFILSSKKLLLSDSGFYLCAWRIRDRLYEQYFGPGTRLTVT.

This clone was seen a handful of times. This sample also contains other DNA sequences that code for the same CDR3. The chain has TRBV29-1 and TRBJ2-1; D might be TRBD2 (5 bases). V lost 4 bases and J lost 0, with 10 bases in between. Germline V gene data show CDR1 as SQVTM and CDR2 as ANQGSEA. This CDR3 has 14 residues. The CDR3 DNA reads as TGCAGCGTTGGTGGGAGTAGCTCCTACAATGAGCAGTTCTTC. Protein product: CSVGGSSSYNEQFF.

For this clone: One end of the junction varies from germline; a read error may be responsible. The sample holds other DNA sequences that translate to the same CDR3. The rearrangement links TRBV30 to TRBJ2-3, with D uncertain. CDR1 GTSNPN and CDR2 SVGIG come from the germline V gene (reference sequence). The CDR3 extends over 15 amino acids. In DNA, the CDR3 is TGTGCCTGGAGACCGTTTAGCCGCGGCACAGATACGCAATATTTT. Translating gives CAWRPFSRGTDTQYF. Variable domain in full (rest from reference TRBV30 and TRBJ2-3): SQTIHQWPATLVQPVGSPLSLECTVEGTSNPNLYWYRQAAGRGLQLLFYSVGIGQISSEVPQNLSASRPQDRQFILSSKKLLLSDSGFYLCAWRPFSRGTDTQYFGPGTRLTVL.

This chain links TRBV28 with TRBJ2-1; 10 bases are a match to TRBD1. V shed 11 bases and J 0 bases; nucleotides not matched to a gene: 13. The germline gives CDR1 MDHEN, CDR2 SYDVKM. The length of the CDR3 is 17 residues. CDR3 loop: CAGAGTGAKSSYNEQFF. The CDR3 DNA follows: TGTGCCGGAGCCGGGACAGGGGCGAAAAGCTCCTACAATGAGCAGTTCTTC.

This chain links TRBV28 with TRBJ2-5; 13 bases map to TRBD2. From germline, CDR1 is MDHEN and CDR2 SYDVKM. V lost 6 bases to trimming and J lost 5 bases; unmatched junction nucleotides: 6. This CDR3 has 15 amino acids. The CDR3 region is CASRRTSGRWETQYF. The CDR3, as DNA: TGTGCCAGCAGGAGGACTAGCGGGAGATGGGAGACCCAGTACTTC.

The chain employs TRBV18 and TRBJ2-7; D not certain. The germline V gene has CDR1 KGHSH and CDR2 LQKENI. The ends were cut back, 2 bases at V and 9 bases at J, with 14 bases in the middle. The CDR3 is made up of 13 amino acids. The CDR3 reads CASSPSREEGQYF. In nucleotides, the CDR3 is TGTGCCAGCTCACCATCTAGGGAAGAAGGGCAGTACTTC.

V usage is TRBV19 and J usage is TRBJ1-2; no clear D gene. Germline assignment: CDR1 LNHDA and CDR2 SQIVND (reference sequence). The V end lost 3 bases, the J end lost 4 bases, and 12 bases lay between the germline ends. This CDR3 is 14 amino acids long. CDR3 DNA sequence: TGTGCCAGTAGTATGGAAGGACGGACCTATGGCTACACCTTC. Its protein product is CASSMEGRTYGYTF. The whole variable domain, filled in from reference TRBV19 and TRBJ1-2, reads DGGITQSPKYLFRKEGQNVTLSCEQNLNHDAMYWYRQDPGQGLRLIYYSQIVNDFQKGDIAEGYSVSREKKESFPLTVTSAQKNPTAFYLCASSMEGRTYGYTFGSGTRLTVV.

The chain links TRBV29-1 to TRBJ2-7; 10 nucleotides agree with TRBD1. Looked up from germline, CDR1 is SQVTM and CDR2 is ANQGSEA. This CDR3 region has 12 residues. The V and J ends lost 6 bases and 4 bases, in that order; junction bases with no gene match: 3. The CDR3 DNA reads as TGCAGCGTGCTGGGACAGGGGTACGAGCAGTACTTC. This encodes CSVLGQGYEQYF.

For this clone: The identical CDR3 is also encoded by other nucleotide sequences in the sample. This chain connects TRBV7-8 to TRBJ2-3; D is undetermined. Looked up from germline, CDR1 is SGHVS and CDR2 is FQNEAQ. The CDR3 extends over 13 amino acids. V was trimmed by 4 bases and J by 1 base, leaving 6 bases between them. The CDR3 DNA is TGTGCCAGCAGCTCCCCCCGCACAGATACGCAGTATTTT. Its translation: CASSSPRTDTQYF. Variable domain in full (rest from reference TRBV7-8 and TRBJ2-3): GAGVSQSPRYKVAKRGQDVALRCDPISGHVSLFWYQQALGQGPEFLTYFQNEAQLDKSGLPSDRFFAERPEGSVSTLKIQRTQQEDSAVYLCASSSPRTDTQYFGPGTRLTVL.

The gene calls are TRBV11-2 and TRBJ2-7, with unresolved D. The CDR3 has 11 residues. CDR1 and CDR2 (germline): SGHAT, FQNNGV. The germline V and J ends were trimmed by 4 bases and 2 bases, with 3 bases remaining between them. The CDR3 bases are TGTGCCAGCAGCTCTGCCTACGAGCAGTACTTC. Translating gives CASSSAYEQYF. Based on the CDR3 plus reference TRBV11-2 and TRBJ2-7, the full variable domain is EAGVAQSPRYKIIEKRQSVAFWCNPISGHATLYWYQQILGQGPKLLIQFQNNGVVDDSQLPKDRFSAERLKGVDSTLKIQPAKLEDSAVYLCASSSAYEQYFGPGTRLTVT.

The gene calls are TRBV7-2 and TRBJ2-5; 10 nucleotides align to TRBD1. V was pared by 5 bases and J by 4 bases, with 10 bases of the junction left unmatched. This CDR3 comprises 16 residues. From germline, CDR1 is SGHTA and CDR2 FQGNSA. The CDR3 reads CASSAGTGVLRETQYF. As DNA, the CDR3 is TGTGCCAGCAGCGCCGGGACAGGGGTCTTGAGAGAGACCCAGTACTTC.

CDR3 bases: TGTGCCTGGAGTGTACGGCAGGGGGAGCAGTACTTC. It is translated as CAWSVRQGEQYF. The chain recombines TRBV30 with TRBJ2-7, with a tentative D call TRBD1 (6 bases). Trimming took 0 bases from V and 7 from J, leaving 10 bases between them. The CDR3 length is 12 residues. CDR1 GTSNPN and CDR2 SVGIG come from the germline V gene (reference sequence).

The V call is TRBV18, the J call TRBJ2-7; 7 nucleotides agree with TRBD1. J lost 1 base, V lost 3 bases, and 6 bases had no gene match. Germline CDR1 is KGHSH and CDR2 is LQKENI. The CDR3 totals 15 residues. The CDR3 loop reads CASSPPGQLSYEQYF. In DNA form, the CDR3 reads TGTGCCAGCTCACCGCCGGGACAGCTATCCTACGAGCAGTACTTC.